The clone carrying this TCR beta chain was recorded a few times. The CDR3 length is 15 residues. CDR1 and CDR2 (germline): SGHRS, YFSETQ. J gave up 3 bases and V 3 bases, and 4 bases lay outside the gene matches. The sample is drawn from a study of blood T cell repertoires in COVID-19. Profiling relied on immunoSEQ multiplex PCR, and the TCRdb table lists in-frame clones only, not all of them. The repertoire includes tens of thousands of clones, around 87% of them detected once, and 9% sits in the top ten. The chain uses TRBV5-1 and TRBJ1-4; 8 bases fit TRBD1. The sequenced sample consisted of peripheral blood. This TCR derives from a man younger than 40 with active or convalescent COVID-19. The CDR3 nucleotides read TGCGCCAGCAGCTGGAGACAGGGGCCTAATGAAAAACTGTTTTTT. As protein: CASSWRQGPNEKLFF.